The following is a T cell receptor beta chain sequence with its context. Its antigen is unidentified. An end of the junction does not agree with germline; a read error may underlie this. The data were taken from a study of tumor-infiltrating lymphocytes in primary liver carcinoma. Overall study: Those enrolled were patients of both sexes, who were aged 30 to 69 years. Lesions, classed as T1-T3 N0M0, spanned roughly 4.2 to 10 cm across. Study-level findings and limits: Paired tumor-adjacent and tumor-blood samples overlapped less than tumor region pairs did. Against blood, tumors held a significantly higher top-250-clone fraction (p = 0.039).

Starting material for RNA and DNA co-extraction consisted of about 17-30 mg of unsorted bulk tissue. The investigators made TCR beta cDNA from about 0.45 ug total RNA, using a constant-region primer. Generation of the TCR beta libraries relied on three nested multiplex PCR rounds using slightly modified ARM-PCR. The two initial PCR rounds, approximately 10 cycles each, used TRBV1-TRBV30 forward and C-beta reverse primers. TCRdb ran MiXCR on the multiplex PCR reads and lists one entry per CDR3 protein. Of around 35,000 distinct CDR3 sequences in the sample, roughly 77% were seen once. The CDR3 contains 19 residues. CDR1 and CDR2 from the germline V gene are MNHEY and SVGAGI.

The V call is TRBV6-5, the J call TRBJ2-6, with TRBD2 matching 12 bases. The receptor comes from a man aged 40-50 years with primary liver carcinoma and hepatitis B virus infection. Sequencing used tumor-adjacent normal liver tissue. CDR3 sequence (DNA): TGTGCCAGCACTTCGTCCGGGACTAGCGGGTATTCTGTGGCCAACGTCCTGAGTTTC. Its translation: CASTSSGTSGYSVANVLSF.